The T cell receptor (beta chain) described here comes from a study of T cells in Graves' hyperthyroidism and ophthalmopathy. Germline V CDR1 and CDR2: SGHVS, FQNEAQ. The length of the CDR3 is 16 residues. V was pared by 1 base and J by 5 bases, with 9 bases of the junction left unmatched. Amplification yielded TCR beta CDR3 regions, with RNA transcripts as the source. HTBI primers drove first-round RT-PCR of the TCR CDR3. TCRdb re-called the multiplex PCR reads through MiXCR, storing one row per CDR3 protein. The data contain 750,000 to 950,000 distinct CDR3 sequences, 38% of them singletons. Newly diagnosed hyperthyroidism patients aged 18 to 65 years had disease lasting under 2 months.

The sequence derives from a man in his late teens or twenties with Graves' hyperthyroidism. The sample comprised blood. V gene TRBV7-8 combines with J gene TRBJ2-5; TRBD2 aligns across 8 bases. The CDR3 nucleotides are TGTGCCAGCAGCTTAGACCAGCGGGAGTGTGTCGAGACCCAGTACTTC. Its protein product is CASSLDQRECVETQYF.